A single T cell receptor (beta chain) is shown here with its context. What it binds is not known. Trimming took 6 bases from V and 0 from J, leaving 6 bases between them. Germline loops: CDR1 MNHEY, CDR2 SVGAGI. The CDR3 loop spans 12 amino acids. This entry belongs to a study of radiation and T cells in renal cell carcinoma. Study observations and caveats: Baseline intratumoral clonotype presence is unknown without pretreatment biopsies.

Time point in this sample: blood 4 weeks post-SBRT, at nephrectomy. The treatment denotes: 15 Gy SBRT to primary tumor, nephrectomy 4 weeks later. Nephrectomy followed 15 Gy stereotactic body radiation by 4 weeks. Clear cell pathology was present in this patient's renal cell carcinoma. The protocol was immunoSEQ multiplex PCR, while the TCRdb copy is restricted to in-frame clones and leaves out a portion. The table shows some 150,000 clones, with approximately 86% occurring only once. The TCR was taken from a woman between 45 and 65 years old with renal cell carcinoma. Sample: blood, taken from a patient whose treatment included radiotherapy and nephrectomy. V gene TRBV6-5 combines with J gene TRBJ2-7; D is unresolved. As DNA, the CDR3 is TGTGCCAGCAGCCCTGTCTCCTACGAGCAGTACTTC. This codes for CASSPVSYEQYF.